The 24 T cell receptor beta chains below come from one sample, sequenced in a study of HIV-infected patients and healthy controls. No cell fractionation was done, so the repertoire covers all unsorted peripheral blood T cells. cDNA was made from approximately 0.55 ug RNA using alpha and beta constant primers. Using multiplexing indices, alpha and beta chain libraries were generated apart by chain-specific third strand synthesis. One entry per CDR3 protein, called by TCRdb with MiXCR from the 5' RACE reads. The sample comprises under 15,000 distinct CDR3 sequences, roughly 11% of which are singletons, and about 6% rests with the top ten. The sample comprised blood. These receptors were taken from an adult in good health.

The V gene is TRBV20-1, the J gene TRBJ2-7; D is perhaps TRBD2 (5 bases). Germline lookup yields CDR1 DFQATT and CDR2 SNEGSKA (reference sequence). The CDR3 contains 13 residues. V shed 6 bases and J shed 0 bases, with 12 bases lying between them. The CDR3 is CSAVDLPSYEQYF. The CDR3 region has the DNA TGCAGTGCGGTGGACTTGCCCTCCTACGAGCAGTACTTC.

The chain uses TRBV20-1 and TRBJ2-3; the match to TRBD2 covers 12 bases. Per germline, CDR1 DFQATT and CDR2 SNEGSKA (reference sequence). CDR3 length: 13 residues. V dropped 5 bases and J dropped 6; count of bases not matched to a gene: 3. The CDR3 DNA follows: TGCAGTGCTTCTAGCGGGAGGGCTGATACGCAGTATTTT. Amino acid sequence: CSASSGRADTQYF.

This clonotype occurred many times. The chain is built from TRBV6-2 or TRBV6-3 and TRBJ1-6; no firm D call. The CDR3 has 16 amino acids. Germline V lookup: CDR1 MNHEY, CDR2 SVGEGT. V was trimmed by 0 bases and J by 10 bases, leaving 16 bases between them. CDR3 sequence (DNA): TGTGCCAGCAGTTACTCGAGGAGAGGACTAGACTCACCCCTCCACTTT. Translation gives CASSYSRRGLDSPLHF.

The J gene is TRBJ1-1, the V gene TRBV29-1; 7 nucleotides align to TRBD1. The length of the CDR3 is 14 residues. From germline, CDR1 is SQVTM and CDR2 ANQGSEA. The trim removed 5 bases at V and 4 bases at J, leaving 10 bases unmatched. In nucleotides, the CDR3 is TGCAGCGTTCTCCGAGGGACAGTTAGCACTGAAGCTTTCTTT. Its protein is CSVLRGTVSTEAFF.

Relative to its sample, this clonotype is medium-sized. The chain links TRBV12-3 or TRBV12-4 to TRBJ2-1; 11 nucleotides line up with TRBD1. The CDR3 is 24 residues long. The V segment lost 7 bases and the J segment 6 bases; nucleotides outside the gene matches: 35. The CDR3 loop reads CASTPGQGAPLVERTSPWGNEQFF. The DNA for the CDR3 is TGTGCCAGCACCCCCGGACAGGGGGCTCCGTTAGTGGAGAGGACTAGCCCCTGGGGCAATGAGCAGTTCTTC.

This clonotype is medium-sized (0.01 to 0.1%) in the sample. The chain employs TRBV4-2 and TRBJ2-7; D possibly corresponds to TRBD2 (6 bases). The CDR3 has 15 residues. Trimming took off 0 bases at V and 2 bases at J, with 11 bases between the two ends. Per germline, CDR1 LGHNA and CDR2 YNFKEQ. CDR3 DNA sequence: TGTGCCAGCAGCCAAGAAGGTAGCGGACCCTACGAGCAGTACTTC. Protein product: CASSQEGSGPYEQYF.

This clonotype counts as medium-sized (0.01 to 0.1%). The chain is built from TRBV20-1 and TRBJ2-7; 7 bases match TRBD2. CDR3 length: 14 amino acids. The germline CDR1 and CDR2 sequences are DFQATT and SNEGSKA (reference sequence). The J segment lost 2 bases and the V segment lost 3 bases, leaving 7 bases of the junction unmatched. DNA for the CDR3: TGCAGTGCTAGCCCCCTAGCGGCAGCCTACGAGCAGTACTTC. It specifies CSASPLAAAYEQYF.

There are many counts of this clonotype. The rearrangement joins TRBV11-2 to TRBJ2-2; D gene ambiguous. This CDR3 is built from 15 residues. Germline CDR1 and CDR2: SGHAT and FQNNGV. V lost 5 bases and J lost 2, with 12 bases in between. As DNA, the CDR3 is TGTGCCAGCAGCCCCACAGCCCTAAACACCGGGGAGCTGTTTTTT. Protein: CASSPTALNTGELFF.

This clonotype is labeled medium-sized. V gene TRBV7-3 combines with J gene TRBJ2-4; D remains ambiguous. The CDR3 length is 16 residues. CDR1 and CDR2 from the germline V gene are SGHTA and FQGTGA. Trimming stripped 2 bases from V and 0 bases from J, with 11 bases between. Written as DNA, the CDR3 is TGTGCCAGCAGCTTAGGTCCCGGCCTAGCCAAAAACATTCAGTACTTC. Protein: CASSLGPGLAKNIQYF.

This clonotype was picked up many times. DNA of the CDR3: TGTGCCAGCAGTTTATCCAGGCTAGCGGGAGGCTCTATAATCACAGATACGCAGTATTTT. It encodes CASSLSRLAGGSIITDTQYF. The chain has TRBV27 and TRBJ2-3; 11 nucleotides align to TRBD2. Germline-derived CDR1 and CDR2 are MNHEY and SMNVEV (reference sequence). This CDR3 contains 20 residues. With V trimmed by 0 bases and J by 2 bases, 13 bases remained unmatched.

CDR3 residues: CARPVSDRGGHSNQPQHF. For the CDR3, the DNA is TGTGCCCGCCCCGTTTCGGACAGGGGAGGTCATAGCAATCAGCCCCAGCATTTT. This chain connects TRBV6-5 to TRBJ1-5, with 9 bases matching TRBD1. The CDR3 has 18 amino acids. The trim removed 11 bases at V and 0 bases at J, leaving 17 bases unmatched. In germline, CDR1 is MNHEY, CDR2 SVGAGI.

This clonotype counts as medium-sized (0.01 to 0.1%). CDR3 protein: CAWRDGSSGNTIYF. The DNA for the CDR3 is TGTGCCTGGAGAGACGGGAGCTCTGGAAACACCATATATTTT. The chain combines TRBV30 with TRBJ1-3; D remains unclear. Trimming shortened V by 3 bases and J by 0 bases, and 9 bases separated the two germline ends. The CDR3 loop spans 14 amino acids. Per germline, CDR1 GTSNPN and CDR2 SVGIG (reference sequence).

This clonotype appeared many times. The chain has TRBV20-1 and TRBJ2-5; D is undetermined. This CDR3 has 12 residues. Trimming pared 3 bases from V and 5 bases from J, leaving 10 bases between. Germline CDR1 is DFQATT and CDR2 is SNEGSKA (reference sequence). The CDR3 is CSASFVRETQYF. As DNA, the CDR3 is TGCAGTGCTAGTTTTGTTCGCGAGACCCAGTACTTC.

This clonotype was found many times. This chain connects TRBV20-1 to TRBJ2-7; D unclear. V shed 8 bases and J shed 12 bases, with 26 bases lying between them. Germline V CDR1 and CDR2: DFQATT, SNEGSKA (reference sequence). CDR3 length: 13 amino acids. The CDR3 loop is CSTFEAASSYWYF. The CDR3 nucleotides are TGCAGTACGTTTGAAGCCGCTTCCTCCTACTGGTACTTC.

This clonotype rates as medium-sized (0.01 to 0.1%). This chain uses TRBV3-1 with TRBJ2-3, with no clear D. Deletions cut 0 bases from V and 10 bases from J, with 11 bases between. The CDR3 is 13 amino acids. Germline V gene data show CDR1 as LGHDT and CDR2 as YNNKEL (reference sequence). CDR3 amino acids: CASSQERPDSQYF. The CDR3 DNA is TGTGCCAGCAGCCAAGAGCGACCCGATTCGCAGTATTTT.

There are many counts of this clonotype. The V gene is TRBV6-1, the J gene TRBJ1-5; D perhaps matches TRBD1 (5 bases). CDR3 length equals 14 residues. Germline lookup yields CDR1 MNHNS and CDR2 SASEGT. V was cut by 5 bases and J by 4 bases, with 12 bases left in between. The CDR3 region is CASSTRGGNQPQHF. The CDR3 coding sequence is TGTGCCAGCAGTACCCGTGGGGGGAATCAGCCCCAGCATTTT.

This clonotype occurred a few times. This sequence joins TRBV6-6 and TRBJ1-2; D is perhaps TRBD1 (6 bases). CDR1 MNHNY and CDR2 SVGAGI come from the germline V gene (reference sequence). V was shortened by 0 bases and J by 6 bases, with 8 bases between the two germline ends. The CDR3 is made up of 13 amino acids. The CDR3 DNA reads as TGTGCCAGCAGTTACTCCAGGGGCGATGGCTACACCTTC. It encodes CASSYSRGDGYTF.

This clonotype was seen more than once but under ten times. CDR3 loop: CASSFNQGRYEQYF. DNA for the CDR3: TGTGCCAGCAGTTTTAACCAGGGGAGGTACGAGCAGTACTTC. The rearrangement uses TRBV28 and TRBJ2-7; D might be TRBD1 or TRBD2, each matching 6 bases. Trimming cost V 3 bases and J 4 bases, with 13 bases left between them. The CDR3 runs to 14 residues. Germline V gives CDR1 MDHEN, CDR2 SYDVKM.

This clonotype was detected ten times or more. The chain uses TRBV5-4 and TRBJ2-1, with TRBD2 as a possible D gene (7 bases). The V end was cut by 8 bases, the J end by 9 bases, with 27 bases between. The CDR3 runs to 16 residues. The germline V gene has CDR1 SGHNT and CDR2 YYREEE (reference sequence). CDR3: CASLPRGRESEVEQFF. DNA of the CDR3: TGTGCCAGTCTTCCCCGGGGGCGGGAGTCTGAAGTTGAGCAGTTCTTC.

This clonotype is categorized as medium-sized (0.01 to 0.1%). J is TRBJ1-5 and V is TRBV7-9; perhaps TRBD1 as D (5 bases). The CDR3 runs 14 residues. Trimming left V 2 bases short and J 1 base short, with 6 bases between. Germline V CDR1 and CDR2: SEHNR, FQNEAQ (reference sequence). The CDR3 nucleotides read TGTGCCAGCAGCTTAAGGGACAGCAATCAGCCCCAGCATTTT. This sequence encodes CASSLRDSNQPQHF.

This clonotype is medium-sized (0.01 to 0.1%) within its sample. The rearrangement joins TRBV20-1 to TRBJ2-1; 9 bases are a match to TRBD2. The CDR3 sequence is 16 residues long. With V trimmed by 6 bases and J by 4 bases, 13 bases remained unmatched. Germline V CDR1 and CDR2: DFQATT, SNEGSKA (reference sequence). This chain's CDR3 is CSATSPGLAGYNEQFF. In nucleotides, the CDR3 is TGCAGTGCAACATCCCCCGGTCTAGCGGGATACAATGAGCAGTTCTTC.

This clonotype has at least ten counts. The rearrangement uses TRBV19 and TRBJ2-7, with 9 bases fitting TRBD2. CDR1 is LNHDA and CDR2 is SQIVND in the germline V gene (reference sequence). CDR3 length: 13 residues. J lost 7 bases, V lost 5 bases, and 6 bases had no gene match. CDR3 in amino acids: CASSGSSGTEQYF. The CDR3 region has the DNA TGTGCCAGTAGTGGGTCTAGCGGGACTGAGCAGTACTTC.

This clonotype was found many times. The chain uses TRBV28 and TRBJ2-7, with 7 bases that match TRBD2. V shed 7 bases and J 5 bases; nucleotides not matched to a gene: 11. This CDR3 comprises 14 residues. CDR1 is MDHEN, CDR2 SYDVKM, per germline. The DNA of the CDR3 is TGTGCCAGCAATGGGGGGGTCCAGGGTCACGAGCAGTACTTC. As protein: CASNGGVQGHEQYF.

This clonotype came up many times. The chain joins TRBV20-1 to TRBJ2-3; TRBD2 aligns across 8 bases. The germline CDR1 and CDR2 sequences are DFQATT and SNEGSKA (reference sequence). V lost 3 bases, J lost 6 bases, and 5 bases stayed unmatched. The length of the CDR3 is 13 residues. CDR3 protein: CSASSGSFDTQYF. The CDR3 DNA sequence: TGCAGTGCTAGCAGCGGGAGTTTTGATACGCAGTATTTT.